Below, 32 T cell receptor beta chains from the same sample are listed, as sequenced in a study of blood T cell repertoires in COVID-19. TCRdb's table, derived via immunoSEQ multiplex PCR, lists solely in-frame clones and lacks some. The sample lists 150,000 to 200,000 clones; approximately 80% were seen once. Material: peripheral blood. The receptor set was obtained from a woman older than 75 with acute or convalescent COVID-19.

The V gene is TRBV4-3, the J gene TRBJ2-3; D is undetermined. Trimming cost V 1 base and J 6 bases, with 11 bases left between them. Per germline, CDR1 LGHNA and CDR2 YSLEER. The CDR3 has 14 residues. CDR3 DNA: TGCGCCAGCAGCCAAGTGTTAGATTTCGATACGCAGTATTTT. As protein: CASSQVLDFDTQYF.

The J gene is TRBJ2-5, the V gene TRBV3-1 (or the pseudogene TRBV3-2); D is perhaps TRBD1 (5 bases). Germline values: CDR1 LGHDT, CDR2 YNNKEL (reference sequence). V shed 2 bases and J shed 2 bases, with 15 bases lying between them. This CDR3 contains 16 residues. CDR3 DNA: TGTGCCAGCAGCCAATCTAAGGACATTTTTCAAGAGACCCAGTACTTC. Its translation is CASSQSKDIFQETQYF.

The rearrangement uses TRBV6-5 and TRBJ2-7, with TRBD1 matching 11 bases. This CDR3 contains 15 residues. The V segment lost 6 bases and the J segment 2 bases; nucleotides outside the gene matches: 6. The germline V gene has CDR1 MNHEY and CDR2 SVGAGI. The CDR3 DNA reads TGTGCCAGCAGAGGCAGGGGACAGGGGGCCTACGAGCAGTACTTC. Translation gives CASRGRGQGAYEQYF.

The chain links TRBV5-1 to TRBJ1-1; D uncertain. The CDR3 consists of 13 residues. Germline values: CDR1 SGHRS, CDR2 YFSETQ. Between the trimmed V and J ends, which lost 6 bases and 0 bases, there was a span of 9 bases. The CDR3 sequence: CASNNELNTEAFF. The CDR3 DNA reads TGCGCCAGCAACAACGAACTGAACACTGAAGCTTTCTTT. The whole variable domain, remainder taken from reference TRBV5-1 and TRBJ1-1, is KAGVTQTPRYLIKTRGQQVTLSCSPISGHRSVSWYQQTPGQGLQFLFEYFSETQRNKGNFPGRFSGRQFSNSRSEMNVSTLELGDSALYLCASNNELNTEAFFGQGTRLTVV.

The V gene is TRBV6-5, the J gene TRBJ1-2; weak D call: TRBD1 (6 bases). Trimming shortened V by 7 bases and J by 8 bases, and 17 bases separated the two germline ends. Germline CDR1 and CDR2: MNHEY and SVGAGI. The CDR3 totals 13 residues. CDR3 sequence (DNA): TGTGCCAGCAAAGACAGGCGCGCTGGAGGCTACACCTTC. It is translated as CASKDRRAGGYTF.

The J gene is TRBJ2-7, the V gene TRBV19; 8 positions agree with TRBD1. The CDR3 covers 15 residues. Germline-derived CDR1 and CDR2 are LNHDA and SQIVND (reference sequence). Unmatched junction bases numbered 7, after V lost 5 bases and J lost 1 base. CDR3 sequence reads: CASSRDRGGSYEQYF. CDR3 bases: TGTGCCAGTAGTCGCGACAGGGGTGGTTCCTACGAGCAGTACTTC. Full variable domain (missing parts from reference TRBV19 and TRBJ2-7): DGGITQSPKYLFRKEGQNVTLSCEQNLNHDAMYWYRQDPGQGLRLIYYSQIVNDFQKGDIAEGYSVSREKKESFPLTVTSAQKNPTAFYLCASSRDRGGSYEQYFGPGTRLTVT.

This chain connects TRBV28 to TRBJ2-7; the D gene is possibly TRBD1 (6 bases). Germline lookup yields CDR1 MDHEN and CDR2 SYDVKM. CDR3 length: 15 amino acids. Deletions cut 3 bases from V and 7 bases from J, with 19 bases between. CDR3 bases: TGTGCCAGCAGTTTTTGGGTTACAGGGTTACGGGAGCAGTACTTC. Its protein product is CASSFWVTGLREQYF.

This clone was picked up a small number of times. This sequence joins TRBV28 and TRBJ2-3; 14 nucleotides align to TRBD2. With 2 bases clipped from V and 5 bases from J, the junction kept 6 bases outside the gene matches. Germline CDR1 reads MDHEN; CDR2 reads SYDVKM. This CDR3 is 17 amino acids long. The CDR3 DNA is TGTGCCAGCAGTTTAGGACTAGCGGGAGGAGGTAGAGATACGCAGTATTTT. It yields the protein CASSLGLAGGGRDTQYF.

Comments on this clone: This specimen includes other DNA sequences encoding the same CDR3. This chain connects TRBV9 to TRBJ2-7, with D possibly matching TRBD2 (6 bases). The V gene lost 0 bases and the J gene lost 1 base, with 11 bases spanning the gap. Germline V gene sequence: CDR1 SGDLS, CDR2 YYNGEE. The CDR3 totals 15 residues. The CDR3 is CASSVGGGTSYEQYF. The CDR3 DNA follows: TGTGCCAGCAGCGTAGGAGGCGGGACTTCCTACGAGCAGTACTTC.

The rearrangement links TRBV5-1 to TRBJ2-5; maybe TRBD1 (6 bases). CDR3 size: 14 residues. The ends were cut back, 1 base at V and 3 bases at J, with 10 bases in the middle. Germline CDR1 and CDR2: SGHRS and YFSETQ. The CDR3 DNA follows: TGCGCCAGCAGCTTGATCCCAGGGGAAGAGACCCAGTACTTC. Its protein is CASSLIPGEETQYF.

The rearrangement links TRBV9 to TRBJ2-6; D perhaps matches TRBD1 (6 bases). Germline CDR1 reads SGDLS; CDR2 reads YYNGEE. Deletions cut 4 bases from V and 0 bases from J, with 17 bases between. The CDR3 covers 18 residues. CDR3 protein: CASSRRDTGGSGANVLTF. CDR3 coding DNA: TGTGCCAGCAGCCGTCGGGACACAGGCGGCTCTGGGGCCAACGTCCTGACTTTC.

The chain carries TRBV29-1 and TRBJ2-7; D is unresolved. Germline CDR1 and CDR2: SQVTM and ANQGSEA. The CDR3 spans 14 residues. Trimming removed 0 bases from V and 6 bases from J, with 15 bases in between. For the CDR3, the DNA is TGCAGCGTTGAAGATTCGGCCCTAGGTCCCGAGCAGTACTTC. This sequence encodes CSVEDSALGPEQYF.

The V and J genes are TRBV3-1 (or the pseudogene TRBV3-2) and TRBJ1-2, with D possibly being TRBD1 (6 bases). Germline V gives CDR1 LGHDT, CDR2 YNNKEL (reference sequence). Between the trimmed V and J ends, which lost 4 bases and 5 bases, there was a span of 11 bases. This CDR3 is built from 13 residues. The CDR3 reads CASSPLTGYGYTF. CDR3 bases: TGTGCCAGCAGCCCCCTTACAGGGTATGGCTACACCTTC.

The rearrangement joins TRBV2 to TRBJ1-5, with TRBD1 identical over 7 bases. Germline CDR1 SNHLY, CDR2 FYNNEI. J gave up 5 bases and V 6 bases, and 4 bases lay outside the gene matches. The CDR3 runs to 13 residues. In DNA form, the CDR3 reads TGTGCCAGCAGGATAGACAGGGATCAGCCCCAGCATTTT. It yields the protein CASRIDRDQPQHF.

The rearrangement uses TRBV4-3 and TRBJ2-1; D unresolved. The CDR3 spans 15 residues. Germline CDR1 LGHNA, CDR2 YSLEER. The V end lost 4 bases, the J end lost 2 bases, and 12 bases lay between the germline ends. The CDR3 region has the DNA TGCGCCAGCAGCCCGTTTCCCGAGCCCTACAATGAGCAGTTCTTC. Translating it yields CASSPFPEPYNEQFF.

This clone appeared a single time. The rearrangement joins TRBV6-5 to TRBJ1-4, with 9 positions matching TRBD1. Germline values: CDR1 MNHEY, CDR2 SVGAGI. After removal of 6 bases from V and 8 bases from J, the junction contained 7 bases not matched to a gene. The CDR3 is made up of 14 amino acids. The CDR3 here is CASRIQGAYEKLFF. CDR3 nucleotide sequence: TGTGCCAGCAGGATACAGGGGGCTTACGAAAAACTGTTTTTT.

This sequence joins TRBV6-5 and TRBJ2-3, with 12 bases fitting TRBD2. The J segment lost 6 bases and the V segment lost 4 bases, leaving 5 bases of the junction unmatched. Germline-derived CDR1 and CDR2 are MNHEY and SVGAGI. The CDR3 sequence is 15 residues long. The CDR3 here is CASSSSGTSGDTQYF. DNA of the CDR3: TGTGCCAGCAGTTCTTCCGGGACTAGCGGGGATACGCAGTATTTT.

There are a few counts of this clone. This chain joins TRBV29-1 and TRBJ2-7; 8 positions match TRBD1. Germline CDR1 and CDR2: SQVTM and ANQGSEA. This CDR3 has 16 residues. V dropped 3 bases and J dropped 2; count of bases not matched to a gene: 12. CDR3 in DNA: TGCAGCGTTGAGAAGGCGGAGGGACAGGAGACCTACGAGCAGTACTTC. Its translation: CSVEKAEGQETYEQYF.

V usage is TRBV19 and J usage is TRBJ1-2; 7 nucleotides match TRBD1. Trimming took 3 bases from V and 3 from J; bases not matched to a gene: 7. Germline CDR1 is LNHDA and CDR2 is SQIVND (reference sequence). The CDR3 spans 15 residues. CDR3 bases: TGTGCCAGTAGTATCTATTATGACAGGGACTATGGCTACACCTTC. This encodes CASSIYYDRDYGYTF.

Only a few counts were recorded for this clone. This may be a read error: a much more frequent sequence differs by one nucleotide. This chain links TRBV6-5 with TRBJ1-6, with D possibly TRBD1 on 6 matching bases. The germline V gene has CDR1 MNHEY and CDR2 SVGAGI. This CDR3 is built from 13 residues. V was cut by 6 bases and J by 7 bases, with 10 bases left in between. The CDR3 spells CASSLTGNSPLHF. In DNA, the CDR3 is TGTGCCAGCAGCTTGACAGGAAATTCACCCCTCCACTTT.

The chain carries TRBV27 and TRBJ2-3; 9 bases line up with TRBD1. Losses at the gene ends were 6 bases for V and 5 bases for J; bases not matched to a gene: 6. The V gene's germline CDR1 is MNHEY and CDR2 SMNVEV (reference sequence). This CDR3 has 14 amino acids. CDR3 region: CASRPGQGIDTQYF. The CDR3 nucleotides read TGTGCCAGCAGGCCGGGACAGGGTATAGATACGCAGTATTTT.

The chain combines TRBV28 with TRBJ2-7; D not resolved. The V gene lost 2 bases and the J gene lost 5 bases, with 16 bases spanning the gap. Germline-derived CDR1 and CDR2 are MDHEN and SYDVKM. The CDR3 covers 15 residues. The DNA for the CDR3 is TGTGCCAGCAGTTTACCCCCCGGTAGCCTGGACGAGCAGTACTTC. As protein: CASSLPPGSLDEQYF.

The rearrangement joins TRBV3-1 (or the pseudogene TRBV3-2) to TRBJ1-1, with D tentatively TRBD1 (5 bases). The germline gives CDR1 LGHDT, CDR2 YNNKEL (reference sequence). The V end lost 6 bases, the J end lost 2 bases, and 13 bases lay between the germline ends. This CDR3 contains 14 residues. Here the CDR3 reads CASSLQVPNTEAFF. In DNA form, the CDR3 reads TGTGCCAGCAGTCTACAGGTCCCTAACACTGAAGCTTTCTTT.

The chain employs TRBV18 and TRBJ1-5; a weak D match, TRBD1 (5 bases). The CDR3 extends over 13 amino acids. V gave up 6 bases and J gave up 7 bases, with 13 bases separating them. The germline V gene has CDR1 KGHSH and CDR2 LQKENI. CDR3 region: CASSLGWTQPQHF. CDR3 nucleotide sequence: TGTGCCAGCTCCCTCGGGTGGACACAGCCCCAGCATTTT. The full variable domain, rest sourced from reference TRBV18 and TRBJ1-5, is NAGVMQNPRHLVRRRGQEARLRCSPMKGHSHVYWYRQLPEEGLKFMVYLQKENIIDESGMPKERFSAEFPKEGPSILRIQQVVRGDSAAYFCASSLGWTQPQHFGDGTRLSIL.

The rearrangement links TRBV7-9 to TRBJ1-3, with D unclear. V lost 8 bases, J lost 2 bases, and 16 bases lay in between. Germline CDR1 is SEHNR and CDR2 is FQNEAQ (reference sequence). CDR3 size: 15 residues. The DNA for the CDR3 is TGTGCCAGCCTCCGACCCCCGGAGGCTGGAAACACCATATATTTT. Its translation is CASLRPPEAGNTIYF.

The gene calls are TRBV19 and TRBJ1-1; 7 nucleotides align to TRBD1. From germline, CDR1 is LNHDA and CDR2 SQIVND (reference sequence). The length of the CDR3 is 14 residues. J gave up 2 bases and V 7 bases, and 7 bases lay outside the gene matches. Here the CDR3 reads CASKINRGNTEAFF. The CDR3 nucleotides read TGTGCCAGTAAGATTAACAGGGGCAACACTGAAGCTTTCTTT.

The gene calls are TRBV9 and TRBJ2-7, with 9 bases matching TRBD1. The CDR3 consists of 16 residues. The J segment lost 2 bases and the V segment lost 4 bases, leaving 10 bases of the junction unmatched. The germline gives CDR1 SGDLS, CDR2 YYNGEE. CDR3 bases: TGTGCCAGCAGCCCCCCAGGACAGGGGATTACCTACGAGCAGTACTTC. This translates into CASSPPGQGITYEQYF.

The V call is TRBV20-1, the J call TRBJ2-7; no clear D. The length of the CDR3 is 11 residues. The germline CDR1 and CDR2 sequences are DFQATT and SNEGSKA (reference sequence). V lost 3 bases, J lost 4 bases, and 7 bases lay in between. The CDR3 nucleotides read TGCAGTGCTAGTCCCGGGTACGAGCAGTACTTC. Its protein is CSASPGYEQYF.

The chain carries TRBV19 and TRBJ1-2, with D unclear. Germline V CDR1 and CDR2: LNHDA, SQIVND (reference sequence). This CDR3 is built from 16 residues. V lost 7 bases to trimming and J lost 2 bases, with 20 bases between them. CDR3 bases: TGTGCCAGTACTCATTCCGGAGGTCGTACAAACTATGGCTACACCTTC. Amino acids: CASTHSGGRTNYGYTF.

The chain combines TRBV19 with TRBJ1-4; D is ambiguous. This CDR3 contains 16 residues. V dropped 1 base and J dropped 5 bases, with 14 bases sitting between them. Germline-derived CDR1 and CDR2 are LNHDA and SQIVND (reference sequence). The CDR3 DNA sequence: TGTGCCAGTAGTATAGGCAGGCCACGACTAAATGAAAAACTGTTTTTT. Its translation is CASSIGRPRLNEKLFF.

The rearrangement links TRBV10-3 to TRBJ2-1; possibly TRBD1 for D (5 bases). CDR1 and CDR2 (germline): ENHRY, SYGVKD. Between the trimmed V and J ends, which lost 3 bases and 8 bases, there was a span of 17 bases. The CDR3 has 15 residues. Here the CDR3 reads CAISEGDPEAHEQFF. In DNA form, the CDR3 reads TGTGCCATCAGTGAAGGGGATCCCGAGGCTCATGAGCAGTTCTTC.

V gene TRBV4-1 combines with J gene TRBJ1-5, with D perhaps matching TRBD1 (6 bases). The CDR3 length is 18 residues. The germline CDR1 and CDR2 sequences are MGHRA and YSYEKL. The germline V and J ends were trimmed by 0 bases and 3 bases, with 18 bases remaining between them. The CDR3 reads CASSQDIVGGMVNQPQHF. In DNA, the CDR3 is TGCGCCAGCAGCCAAGATATCGTAGGGGGTATGGTCAATCAGCCCCAGCATTTT.